The clone carrying this TCR beta chain was counted many times. Its antigen is currently unknown. This CDR3 spans 15 amino acids. J gave up 0 bases and V 8 bases, and 7 bases lay outside the gene matches. CDR1 LNHDA and CDR2 SQIVND come from the germline V gene (reference sequence). This record comes from a study of T cells in Graves' hyperthyroidism and ophthalmopathy. Whole-study context: Any treatment followed the collection of peripheral blood at initial diagnosis.

TCR beta CDR3 regions were amplified from RNA. TCR CDR3 regions were first amplified by RT-PCR with HTBI primers. Using its own MiXCR run on the multiplex PCR reads, TCRdb lists one record per CDR3 protein. Among roughly 800,000 distinct CDR3 sequences listed, 38% were seen once. Overall study results and limits: Blood held most thyroid clonotypes expanded above 0.001 frequency.

The chain couples TRBV19 to TRBJ1-1; 9 bases map to TRBD1. Sequenced input: blood. The TCR comes from a man aged 18 to 30 with Graves' hyperthyroidism. The CDR3 here is CASGDRAKLNTEAFF. In nucleotides, the CDR3 is TGTGCCAGTGGGGACAGGGCCAAATTGAACACTGAAGCTTTCTTT.